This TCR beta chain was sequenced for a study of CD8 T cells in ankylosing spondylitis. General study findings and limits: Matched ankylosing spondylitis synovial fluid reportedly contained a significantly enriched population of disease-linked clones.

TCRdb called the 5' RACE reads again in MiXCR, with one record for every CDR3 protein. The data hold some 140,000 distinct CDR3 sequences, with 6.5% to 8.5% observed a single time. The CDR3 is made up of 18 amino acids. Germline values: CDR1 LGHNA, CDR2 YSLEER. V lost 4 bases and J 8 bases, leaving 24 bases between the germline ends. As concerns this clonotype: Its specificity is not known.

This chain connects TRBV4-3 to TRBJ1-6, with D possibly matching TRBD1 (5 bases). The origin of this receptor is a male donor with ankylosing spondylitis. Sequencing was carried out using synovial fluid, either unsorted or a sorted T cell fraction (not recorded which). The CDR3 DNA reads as TGCGCCAGCAGCCCCCACCTTTTGGGACGAGGAGATGATTCACCCCTCCACTTT. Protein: CASSPHLLGRGDDSPLHF.